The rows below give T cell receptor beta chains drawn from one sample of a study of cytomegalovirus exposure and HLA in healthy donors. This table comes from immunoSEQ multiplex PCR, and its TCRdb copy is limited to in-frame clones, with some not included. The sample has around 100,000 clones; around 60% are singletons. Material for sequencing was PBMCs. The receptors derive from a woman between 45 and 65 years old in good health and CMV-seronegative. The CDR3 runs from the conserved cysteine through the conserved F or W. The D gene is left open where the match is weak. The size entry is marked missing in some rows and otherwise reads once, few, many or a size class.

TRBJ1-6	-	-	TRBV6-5	TGTGCCAGCAGTTGGGGGCGCATTAATTCACCCCTCCACTTT	CASSWGRINSPLHF
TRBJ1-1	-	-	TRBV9	TGTGCCAGCAGCGTAGGGTTACAAGACACTGAAGCTTTCTTT	CASSVGLQDTEAFF
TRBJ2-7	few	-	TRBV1	TGCACCAGCAGCCAAGAGGGGCCCGGGACTAGCGGGAGGATTGAGCAGTACTTC	CTSSQEGPGTSGRIEQYF
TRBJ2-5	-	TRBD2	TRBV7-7	TGTGCCAGCAGCGCGGGACTAGTGAAGGAGACCCAGTACTTC	CASSAGLVKETQYF
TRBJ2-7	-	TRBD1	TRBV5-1	TGCGCCAGCAGCTCGGACAGGGGGCCTTACGAGCAGTACTTC	CASSSDRGPYEQYF
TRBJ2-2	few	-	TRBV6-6	TGTGCCAGCAGTTCCCGCACCGGGGAGCTGTTTTTT	CASSSRTGELFF
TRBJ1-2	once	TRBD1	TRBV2	TGTGCCAGCAGTGAAACAGGGGGCGCATCAGGGTTCGGCTACACCTTC	CASSETGGASGFGYTF
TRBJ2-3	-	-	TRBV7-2	TGTGCCAGCAGCTTAGAGACGGGAGCGATGTATTTT	CASSLETGAMYF
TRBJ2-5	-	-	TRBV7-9	TGTGCCAGCAGCTTAGCGGAAGGGGAAGAGACCCAGTACTTC	CASSLAEGEETQYF
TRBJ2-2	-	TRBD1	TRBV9	TGTGCCAGCAGCGAGACAGGGTTCACCGGGGAGCTGTTTTTT	CASSETGFTGELFF
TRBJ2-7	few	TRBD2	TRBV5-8	TGTGCCAGCAGCAAGAGACTAGCGGGAGACTACGAGCAGTACTTC	CASSKRLAGDYEQYF
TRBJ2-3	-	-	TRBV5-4	TGTGCCAGCAGCCTTATGGGGCGGGGGCCCGACGGAGATACGCAGTATTTT	CASSLMGRGPDGDTQYF
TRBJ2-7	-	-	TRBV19	TGTGCCAGTAGTATGATAGGAGGGCTCTACGAGCAGTACTTC	CASSMIGGLYEQYF
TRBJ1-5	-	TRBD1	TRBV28	TGTGCCAGCAGCCCCGGGACAGGGCAGTTTCAGCCCCAGCATTTT	CASSPGTGQFQPQHF
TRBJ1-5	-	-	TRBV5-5	TGTGCCAGCAGCTTGTATCCCAGCAATCAGCCCCAGCATTTT	CASSLYPSNQPQHF
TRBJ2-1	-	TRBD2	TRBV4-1	TGCGCCAGCAGCCTTACCGGGACTAGCGGTTACAATGAGCAGTTCTTC	CASSLTGTSGYNEQFF
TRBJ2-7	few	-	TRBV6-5	TGTGCCAGCAGTCAGACTAGTACCTACGAGCAGTACTTC	CASSQTSTYEQYF
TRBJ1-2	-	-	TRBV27	TGTGCCAGCAGTGACTCTTGGATTGGGTCGGGCTACACCTTC	CASSDSWIGSGYTF
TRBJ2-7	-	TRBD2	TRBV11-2	TGTGCCAGCAGCTCAAAGACTAGCGGGAGTGGTCTACTCTACGAGCAGTACTTC	CASSSKTSGSGLLYEQYF
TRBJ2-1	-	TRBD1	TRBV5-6	TGTGCCAGCAGCTTGCGACAGGGGGTTTCCTACAATGAGCAGTTCTTC	CASSLRQGVSYNEQFF
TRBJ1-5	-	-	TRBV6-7	TGTGCCAGCAGCCAGGGCGAAGCTCAGCCCCAGCATTTT	CASSQGEAQPQHF
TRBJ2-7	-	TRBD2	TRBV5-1	TGCGCCAGCAGTCGTACGATTAGCGGGAGCCGCTCCTACGAGCAGTACTTC	CASSRTISGSRSYEQYF
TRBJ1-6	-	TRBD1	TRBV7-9	TGTGCCAGCAGCTTGGACAGGGCTGATTCACCCCTCCACTTT	CASSLDRADSPLHF
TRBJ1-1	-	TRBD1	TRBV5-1	TGCGCCAGCAGCGGAGACAGGGGAACTGAAGCTTTCTTT	CASSGDRGTEAFF
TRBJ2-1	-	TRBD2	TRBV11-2	TGTGCCAGCAGTGGACTAGCGGGAAACAATGAGCAGTTCTTC	CASSGLAGNNEQFF
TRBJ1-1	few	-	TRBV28	TGTGCCATCGGACCGGGATTAATGAACACTGAAGCTTTCTTT	CAIGPGLMNTEAFF
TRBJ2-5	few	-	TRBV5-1	TGCGCCAGCAGCTTGGCAAGCCCGGAGACCCAGTACTTC	CASSLASPETQYF
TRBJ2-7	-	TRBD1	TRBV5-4	TGTGCCAGCAGCTTGGAAGGACAGGTCTACGAGCAGTACTTC	CASSLEGQVYEQYF
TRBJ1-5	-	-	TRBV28	TGTGCCAGCAGTTTCATCGGGACTCCCCAGCATTTT	CASSFIGTPQHF
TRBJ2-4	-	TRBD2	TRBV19	TGTGCCAGTAGTGATAGCGGGGGGGCCAACATTCAGTACTTC	CASSDSGGANIQYF
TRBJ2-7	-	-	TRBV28	TGTGCCAGCAACTCTGAAACGGTTTACGGGGTCGAGCAGTACTTC	CASNSETVYGVEQYF
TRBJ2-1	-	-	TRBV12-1	TGTGCCAGCAGCTTGGGGACTAGCAACCATGAATACAATGAGCAGTTCTTC	CASSLGTSNHEYNEQFF
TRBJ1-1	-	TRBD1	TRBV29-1	TGCAGCGTTGTGACAGGGGATTTATTGAGCACTGAAGCTTTCTTT	CSVVTGDLLSTEAFF
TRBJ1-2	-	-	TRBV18	TGTGCCAGCTCACCTAACGGAGCCGGGAGCTACACCTTC	CASSPNGAGSYTF
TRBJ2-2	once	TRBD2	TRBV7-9	TGTGCCAGCAGCGGGACTAGCGGGAGTCGGTCCACCGGGGAGCTGTTTTTT	CASSGTSGSRSTGELFF
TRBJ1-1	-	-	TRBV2	TGTGCCACCTACGTGCGGGGGTACACTGAAGCTTTCTTT	CATYVRGYTEAFF
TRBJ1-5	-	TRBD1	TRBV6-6	TGTGCCAGCAGTTCGGACAGGGGGAGTCAGCCCCAGCATTTT	CASSSDRGSQPQHF
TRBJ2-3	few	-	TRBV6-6	TGTGCCAGCGGAGAGGGCACAGATACGCAGTATTTT	CASGEGTDTQYF
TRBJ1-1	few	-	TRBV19	TGTGCCACCACAAGGAACACTGAAGCTTTCTTT	CATTRNTEAFF
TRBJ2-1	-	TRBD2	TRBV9	TGTGCCAGCAGCGTAGTGGGAGTAGCGGGAGGCCTTTCCTACAATGAGCAGTTCTTC	CASSVVGVAGGLSYNEQFF
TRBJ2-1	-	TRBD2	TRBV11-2	TGTGCCAGCAGCTTAGATACTAGCGGGGGCAATGAGCAGTTCTTC	CASSLDTSGGNEQFF
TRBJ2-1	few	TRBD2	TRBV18	TGTGCCAGCTCACCACCTTCGCTAGCGGGATATGAGCAGTTCTTC	CASSPPSLAGYEQFF
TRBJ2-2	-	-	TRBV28	TGTGCCAGCAGTTTATTTGCAGATAACGCGAACACCGGGGAGCTGTTTTTT	CASSLFADNANTGELFF
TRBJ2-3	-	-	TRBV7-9	TGTGCCAGCAGCTTATCTAGCCTACTCACAGATACGCAGTATTTT	CASSLSSLLTDTQYF
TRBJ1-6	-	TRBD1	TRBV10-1	TGCGCCAGCAGCGGACAGGCCAATTCACCCCTCCACTTT	CASSGQANSPLHF
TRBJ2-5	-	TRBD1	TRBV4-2	TGTGCCAGCAGCCAGGGGACAGTTATGGGCCAAGAGACCCAGTACTTC	CASSQGTVMGQETQYF
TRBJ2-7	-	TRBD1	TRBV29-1	TGCAGCGTAGCCGGGACAGTAAGCTACGAGCAGTACTTC	CSVAGTVSYEQYF
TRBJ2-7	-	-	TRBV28	TGTGCCAGCAGAAACCCCAGCGGAGCTTACGAGCAGTACTTC	CASRNPSGAYEQYF
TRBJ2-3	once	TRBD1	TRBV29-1	TGCAGCGTTGAAAGGGGCAGGGGGCGCGACGCAGATACGCAGTATTTT	CSVERGRGRDADTQYF
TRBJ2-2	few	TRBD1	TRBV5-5	TGTGCCAGCAGCTTGGGGACAGGGGGATTGGCCGGGGAGCTGTTTTTT	CASSLGTGGLAGELFF
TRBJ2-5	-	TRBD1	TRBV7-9	TGTGCCAGCAGCTGGACAGGGGGCAGAGAGACCCAGTACTTC	CASSWTGGRETQYF
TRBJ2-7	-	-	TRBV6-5	TGTGCCAGCAGTGGGAGTCTACTCATCGACGAGCAGTACTTC	CASSGSLLIDEQYF
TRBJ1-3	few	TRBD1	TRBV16	TGTGCCAGCAGCCCACAACCAGACAGGGCTTATGGAAACACCATATATTTT	CASSPQPDRAYGNTIYF
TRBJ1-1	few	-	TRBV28	TGTGCCAGCAAGGACACAAACACTGAAGCTTTCTTT	CASKDTNTEAFF